The subject of this entry is one T cell receptor (beta chain). A read error may produce the germline difference seen at one junction end. This entry comes from a study of shared clonotypes between healthy human individuals. Germline values: CDR1 MDHEN, CDR2 SYDVKM. This CDR3 spans 16 amino acids. The method was immunoSEQ multiplex PCR; TCRdb's version includes in-frame clones alone and lacks a portion of them. The sample shows 2 million to 2.5 million clones, around 92% of them seen only once. V and J are TRBV28 and TRBJ2-3; D remains ambiguous. This TCR came from a man between 18 and 35 years old in good health. Some clones in this sample may be carry-over from other donors' samples. Specimen: naive CD4+ T cells from PBMCs. Subset: CD45RA+ positively selected. The chain's CDR3 is CASSPELHPSTDTRYF. CDR3 in DNA: TGTGCCAGCAGCCCCGAGCTCCACCCCAGCACAGATACGCGGTATTTT.